These 27 T cell receptor beta chains were all obtained from the same sample, sequenced in a study of cytomegalovirus exposure and HLA in healthy donors. Only in-frame clones appear in the TCRdb table, and some are missing; sequencing was by immunoSEQ multiplex PCR. In the table there are approximately 190,000 clones, roughly 82% of which are singletons. Sequencing was carried out using PBMCs. The receptors stem from a woman in her twenties or thirties in good health and CMV-seropositive.

This chain connects TRBV29-1 to TRBJ2-2; TRBD1 might be the D (6 bases). CDR3 length equals 14 residues. V was shortened by 3 bases and J by 4 bases, with 12 bases between the two germline ends. Per the germline V gene, CDR1 is SQVTM and CDR2 is ANQGSEA. CDR3 in DNA: TGCAGCGTTGACTGGGGGCAGGGCACCGGGGAGCTGTTTTTT. This encodes CSVDWGQGTGELFF.

The gene calls are TRBV5-1 and TRBJ2-7, with D possibly TRBD1 on 6 matching bases. This CDR3 contains 13 residues. CDR1 and CDR2 from the germline V gene are SGHRS and YFSETQ. Trimming removed 2 bases at V and 7 bases at J, with 13 bases between. The CDR3 bases are TGCGCCAGCAGCTTCCAGGGGACGGGAGAGCAGTACTTC. Translated: CASSFQGTGEQYF.

This clone was observed once. The chain carries TRBV29-1 and TRBJ2-7, with TRBD2 matching 7 bases. Germline values: CDR1 SQVTM, CDR2 ANQGSEA. The CDR3 sequence is 14 residues long. Here the CDR3 DNA reads TGCAGTATACTCCTACCCGGGGGGAGGCACGAGCAGTACTTC. It codes for CSILLPGGRHEQYF.

The chain couples TRBV9 to TRBJ1-3; no clear D. This CDR3 has 14 amino acids. Germline V gives CDR1 SGDLS, CDR2 YYNGEE. V was shortened by 4 bases and J by 1 base, with 9 bases between the two germline ends. CDR3 in DNA: TGTGCCAGCAGCTCCAGGTTTTCTGGAAACACCATATATTTT. This gives the protein CASSSRFSGNTIYF.

The gene calls are TRBV4-2 and TRBJ2-3, with TRBD1 as a possible D gene (5 bases). Between the trimmed V and J ends, which lost 6 bases and 0 bases, there was a span of 10 bases. CDR1 is LGHNA and CDR2 is YNFKEQ in the germline V gene. This CDR3 region has 14 residues. CDR3 DNA: TGTGCCAGCAGGGACACCACTAGCACAGATACGCAGTATTTT. It encodes CASRDTTSTDTQYF.

The V and J genes are TRBV9 and TRBJ2-3; possibly TRBD2 for D (6 bases). Germline V CDR1 and CDR2: SGDLS, YYNGEE. CDR3 length equals 15 residues. V was pared by 10 bases and J by 4 bases, with 22 bases between. The CDR3 here is CASRGGAAAADTQYF. DNA of the CDR3: TGTGCCTCTAGAGGAGGGGCCGCGGCGGCAGATACGCAGTATTTT. Based on the CDR3 plus reference TRBV9 and TRBJ2-3, the full variable domain is DSGVTQTPKHLITATGQRVTLRCSPRSGDLSVYWYQQSLDQGLQFLIQYYNGEERAKGNILERFSAQQFPDLHSELNLSSLELGDSALYFCASRGGAAAADTQYFGPGTRLTVL.

This rearrangement joins TRBV7-2 to TRBJ1-1, with TRBD1 matching 8 bases. The CDR3 runs 11 residues. The germline V gene encodes CDR1 SGHTA and CDR2 FQGNSA. Trimming cost V 3 bases and J 10 bases; bases outside gene matches: 1. The DNA for the CDR3 is TGTGCCAGCAGCTTTGACAGGGGAGCTTTCTTT. It codes for CASSFDRGAFF.

The gene calls are TRBV28 and TRBJ2-7; maybe TRBD1 (5 bases). Germline values: CDR1 MDHEN, CDR2 SYDVKM. Trimming took off 2 bases at V and 7 bases at J, with 15 bases between the two ends. This CDR3 contains 14 residues. CDR3 coding DNA: TGTGCCAGCAGTTTAGCAGGGTCGCTAGGGGAGCAGTACTTC. Protein product: CASSLAGSLGEQYF.

This rearrangement joins TRBV4-2 to TRBJ2-3; 8 nucleotides line up with TRBD2. The trim removed 0 bases at V and 0 bases at J, leaving 2 bases unmatched. From germline, CDR1 is LGHNA and CDR2 YNFKEQ. CDR3 length: 16 amino acids. DNA for the CDR3: TGTGCCAGCAGCCAAGATAAGCGGGGGAGCACAGATACGCAGTATTTT. Translating gives CASSQDKRGSTDTQYF.

The chain carries TRBV2 and TRBJ2-3; TRBD1 matches 9 bases. Looked up from germline, CDR1 is SNHLY and CDR2 is FYNNEI. The CDR3 is made up of 15 amino acids. Trimming removed 1 base from V and 10 bases from J; junction bases left unmatched: 9. CDR3: CASSEGDRVHQPQYF. The CDR3 DNA follows: TGTGCCAGCAGTGAAGGGGACAGGGTACATCAACCGCAGTATTTT.

The chain combines TRBV11-3 with TRBJ2-1, with D possibly matching TRBD2 (6 bases). This CDR3 is 13 amino acids long. Trimming left V 3 bases short and J 8 bases short, with 11 bases between. The germline gives CDR1 SGHNT, CDR2 YENEEA. The DNA of the CDR3 is TGTGCCAGCAGCTTGTCTAGCGCGCATGAGCAGTTCTTC. It translates to CASSLSSAHEQFF.

The chain carries TRBV14 and TRBJ2-7; TRBD2 matches at 8 bases. V lost 4 bases, J lost 6 bases, and 5 bases stayed unmatched. The CDR3 is made up of 13 amino acids. Germline-derived CDR1 and CDR2 are SGHDN and FVKESK. CDR3 in amino acids: CASSLVAGREQYF. CDR3 DNA sequence: TGTGCCAGCAGCCTGGTAGCGGGACGCGAGCAGTACTTC.

The rearrangement uses TRBV30 and TRBJ1-5; tentative D call: TRBD1 (5 bases). Germline V gives CDR1 GTSNPN, CDR2 SVGIG (reference sequence). The CDR3 is 13 residues long. The ends were cut back, 1 base at V and 6 bases at J, with 10 bases in the middle. For the CDR3, the DNA is TGTGCCTGGAGTGCTGGGGCAGGTCAGCCCCAGCATTTT. As protein: CAWSAGAGQPQHF.

Only one count was recorded for this clone. The chain carries TRBV6-5 and TRBJ2-7, with D possibly TRBD1 on 5 matching bases. V shed 4 bases and J shed 2 bases, with 15 bases lying between them. The length of the CDR3 is 15 residues. Germline CDR1 is MNHEY and CDR2 is SVGAGI. DNA of the CDR3: TGTGCCAGCAGTTTACCCCCAGGGCCCACCTACGAGCAGTACTTC. Protein sequence: CASSLPPGPTYEQYF.

The chain uses TRBV7-8 and TRBJ2-4, with 9 positions matching TRBD2. The trim removed 3 bases at V and 2 bases at J, leaving 14 bases unmatched. The CDR3 spans 19 residues. Germline V gives CDR1 SGHVS, CDR2 FQNEAQ. The CDR3 DNA reads TGTGCCAGCAGCTTCTATGCGGGGAGCGGGGGGTCCTCCAAAAACATTCAGTACTTC. As protein: CASSFYAGSGGSSKNIQYF.

The chain combines TRBV25-1 with TRBJ1-1; 9 bases agree with TRBD1. Looked up from germline, CDR1 is MGHDK and CDR2 is SYGVNS. J was trimmed by 3 bases and V by 3 bases; bases with no gene match: 5. The length of the CDR3 is 15 residues. The CDR3 loop reads CASSERGQGYTEAFF. Written as DNA, the CDR3 is TGTGCCAGCAGTGAGCGCGGACAGGGGTACACTGAAGCTTTCTTT.

A few counts support this clone. The V gene is TRBV7-2, the J gene TRBJ2-1; a weak D match, TRBD1 (7 bases). The V end was cut by 2 bases, the J end by 1 base, with 15 bases between. This CDR3 comprises 17 residues. Germline-derived CDR1 and CDR2 are SGHTA and FQGNSA. CDR3 in amino acids: CASSLRQGLDSYNEQFF. The CDR3 DNA is TGTGCCAGCAGCTTACGACAGGGACTGGATTCCTACAATGAGCAGTTCTTC.

The chain links TRBV29-1 to TRBJ2-1; 9 bases map to TRBD1. The germline V gene has CDR1 SQVTM and CDR2 ANQGSEA. After removal of 6 bases from V and 7 bases from J, the junction contained 7 bases not matched to a gene. The CDR3 consists of 13 residues. The CDR3 DNA sequence: TGCAGCGTAGGACAGGGGATAGGGAATGAGCAGTTCTTC. Translation: CSVGQGIGNEQFF.

The CDR3 loop is CASSLVLAPSLWTEAFF. The CDR3 nucleotides are TGTGCCAGCAGCTTAGTCTTGGCACCCTCCTTGTGGACTGAAGCTTTCTTT. The chain couples TRBV7-6 to TRBJ1-1; no firm D call. The CDR3 length is 17 residues. With 1 base removed from V and 5 bases from J, the gap between germline ends came to 20 bases. Germline V gene lookup returns CDR1 SGHVS and CDR2 FNYEAQ.

The rearrangement links TRBV15 to TRBJ2-7; the D gene is possibly TRBD1 (5 bases). Germline V gene lookup returns CDR1 LNHNV and CDR2 YYDKDF (reference sequence). V was shortened by 2 bases and J by 3 bases, with 11 bases between the two germline ends. This CDR3 has 14 amino acids. The CDR3 spells CATSRRQGFYEQYF. Written as DNA, the CDR3 is TGTGCCACCAGCAGAAGGCAGGGATTCTACGAGCAGTACTTC.

In its sample, this clone was seen many times. The J gene is TRBJ2-7, the V gene TRBV14; TRBD2 aligns across 8 bases. The CDR3 runs 13 residues. Looked up from germline, CDR1 is SGHDN and CDR2 is FVKESK. V shed 1 base and J 6 bases; nucleotides not matched to a gene: 2. CDR3 DNA sequence: TGTGCCAGCAGCCAAGTCGGGACTAGCGAGCAGTACTTC. It encodes CASSQVGTSEQYF.

This clone has only a few counts. This rearrangement joins TRBV6-5 to TRBJ2-3, with D unresolved. The CDR3 covers 12 residues. Germline V lookup: CDR1 MNHEY, CDR2 SVGAGI. Deletions cut 5 bases from V and 8 bases from J, with 11 bases between. The CDR3 protein is CASSKIAGTQYF. The CDR3, as DNA: TGTGCCAGCAGTAAGATAGCCGGTACGCAGTATTTT.

In this sample, this clone turned up a few times. The V and J genes are TRBV10-3 and TRBJ2-2; 8 bases match TRBD2. With V trimmed by 5 bases and J by 3 bases, 5 bases remained unmatched. CDR3 length: 15 amino acids. Germline V gene lookup returns CDR1 ENHRY and CDR2 SYGVKD. CDR3 coding DNA: TGTGCCATCAGTACCCCCGGGAGGGACACCGGGGAGCTGTTTTTT. It codes for CAISTPGRDTGELFF.

The V gene is TRBV18, the J gene TRBJ2-5; 12 bases align to TRBD2. V was pared by 3 bases and J by 5 bases, with 10 bases of the junction left unmatched. The CDR3 sequence is 17 residues long. Germline-derived CDR1 and CDR2 are KGHSH and LQKENI. CDR3 sequence reads: CASSPPLAGGPHETQYF. CDR3 nucleotides: TGTGCCAGCTCACCCCCCCTAGCGGGAGGGCCGCACGAGACCCAGTACTTC.

This chain uses TRBV4-1 with TRBJ1-2, with 8 bases that match TRBD1. The V gene end was trimmed by 0 bases and the J gene end by 4 bases; junction bases not matched to a gene: 4. The CDR3 totals 15 residues. Germline-derived CDR1 and CDR2 are MGHRA and YSYEKL. The CDR3 coding sequence is TGCGCCAGCAGCCAAGACAGGGGGCGCGGCTATGGCTACACCTTC. It encodes CASSQDRGRGYGYTF.

This chain connects TRBV6-5 to TRBJ1-3; the D is unclear. V shed 6 bases and J shed 7 bases, with 19 bases lying between them. CDR1 and CDR2 from the germline V gene are MNHEY and SVGAGI. The CDR3 runs to 15 residues. The CDR3 region has the DNA TGTGCCAGCAGCCCTGCGGAAACGACCGACAACACCATATATTTT. Its protein is CASSPAETTDNTIYF.

CDR3 sequence reads: CASSAWGQGAPDTQYF. In DNA form, the CDR3 reads TGTGCCAGCAGTGCGTGGGGACAGGGGGCCCCAGATACGCAGTATTTT. V and J are TRBV2 and TRBJ2-3; 12 bases are shared with TRBD1. With 4 bases clipped from V and 4 bases from J, the junction kept 6 bases outside the gene matches. The CDR3 sequence is 16 residues long. Germline V gives CDR1 SNHLY, CDR2 FYNNEI. Variable domain in full (rest from reference TRBV2 and TRBJ2-3): EPEVTQTPSHQVTQMGQEVILRCVPISNHLYFYWYRQILGQKVEFLVSFYNNEISEKSEIFDDQFSVERPDGSNFTLKIRSTKLEDSAMYFCASSAWGQGAPDTQYFGPGTRLTVL.